These 16 T cell receptor beta chains originate from one sample sequenced in a study of control samples from healthy donors and cancer patients. Measured with immunoSEQ multiplex PCR; TCRdb has only the in-frame clones, and not every one. The sample contains over 150,000 clones, around 94% of which appear only once. Sequenced material: PBMCs. Source of these receptors: a man aged 60-69 years with colorectal cancer.

This clone was picked up one time. This chain joins TRBV19 and TRBJ2-3, with 7 bases matching TRBD2. This CDR3 has 13 amino acids. Germline V gene data show CDR1 as LNHDA and CDR2 as SQIVND (reference sequence). The ends lost 10 bases at V and 3 bases at J; junction bases unmatched: 7. This chain's CDR3 is CATLMRGTDTQYF. DNA for the CDR3: TGTGCCACCCTTATGCGGGGGACAGATACGCAGTATTTT.

The V gene is TRBV11-3, the J gene TRBJ2-7; no firm D call. Looked up from germline, CDR1 is SGHNT and CDR2 is YENEEA. The CDR3 length is 12 residues. V lost 0 bases, J lost 4 bases, and 4 bases lay in between. The CDR3 reads CASSLEGYEQYF. In nucleotides, the CDR3 is TGTGCCAGCAGCTTAGAGGGTTACGAGCAGTACTTC.

The V call is TRBV10-3, the J call TRBJ1-2; 7 bases align to TRBD1. CDR1 is ENHRY, CDR2 SYGVKD, per germline. This CDR3 is 12 amino acids long. J was trimmed by 3 bases and V by 10 bases; bases with no gene match: 5. The CDR3 is CATSTGDYGYTF. The DNA of the CDR3 is TGTGCCACCTCTACAGGGGACTATGGCTACACCTTC.

This chain joins TRBV6-1 and TRBJ2-3; TRBD1 aligns across 9 bases. Germline V CDR1 and CDR2: MNHNS, SASEGT. The V and J ends lost 3 bases and 6 bases, in that order; junction bases with no gene match: 7. The CDR3 consists of 15 residues. CDR3 loop: CASSDRTGVIDTQYF. CDR3 DNA sequence: TGTGCCAGCAGTGACAGGACAGGGGTTATTGATACGCAGTATTTT.

This sequence joins TRBV7-8 and TRBJ1-5, with D uncertain. Trimming cost V 5 bases and J 7 bases, with 21 bases left between them. This CDR3 region has 16 residues. Per the germline V gene, CDR1 is SGHVS and CDR2 is FQNEAQ. The CDR3 DNA is TGTGCCAGCAGCCGAGACCTAGAGTGGTTAGGGCAGCCCCAGCATTTT. It yields the protein CASSRDLEWLGQPQHF.

This chain connects TRBV4-1 to TRBJ1-3, with D unclear. In germline, CDR1 is MGHRA, CDR2 YSYEKL. This CDR3 has 15 residues. Trimming shortened V by 0 bases and J by 0 bases, and 6 bases separated the two germline ends. As DNA, the CDR3 is TGCGCCAGCAGCCAAGAAGGAGTCTCTGGAAACACCATATATTTT. Its translation is CASSQEGVSGNTIYF.

The chain combines TRBV5-8 with TRBJ1-5, with unresolved D. The CDR3 length is 15 residues. V was trimmed by 1 base and J by 0 bases, leaving 8 bases between them. Germline values: CDR1 SGHTS, CDR2 YDEGEE. This CDR3 is CASSLIRDSNQPQHF. The CDR3 bases are TGTGCCAGCAGCTTGATCCGTGATAGCAATCAGCCCCAGCATTTT.

This chain links TRBV2 with TRBJ2-2, with 11 bases aligning to TRBD2. Per the germline V gene, CDR1 is SNHLY and CDR2 is FYNNEI. V was pared by 11 bases and J by 4 bases, with 9 bases of the junction left unmatched. This CDR3 has 15 residues. The DNA of the CDR3 is TGTGCCTCGAGGGGTAGCGGGGGGGCCACCGGGGAGCTGTTTTTT. This codes for CASRGSGGATGELFF. The complete variable domain, with remaining parts taken from reference TRBV2 and TRBJ2-2, reads EPEVTQTPSHQVTQMGQEVILRCVPISNHLYFYWYRQILGQKVEFLVSFYNNEISEKSEIFDDQFSVERPDGSNFTLKIRSTKLEDSAMYFCASRGSGGATGELFFGEGSRLTVL.

This chain joins TRBV5-4 and TRBJ2-1; 13 bases are a match to TRBD2. Germline V CDR1 and CDR2: SGHNT, YYREEE (reference sequence). The CDR3 has 15 residues. V shed 4 bases, J shed 8 bases, and the junction held 6 bases outside the gene matches. In nucleotides, the CDR3 is TGTGCCAGCAGCCTAACTAGCGGGGGGGCTCATGAGCAGTTCTTC. This encodes CASSLTSGGAHEQFF. The full variable domain, rest sourced from reference TRBV5-4 and TRBJ2-1, is ETGVTQSPTHLIKTRGQQVTLRCSSQSGHNTVSWYQQALGQGPQFIFQYYREEENGRGNFPPRFSGLQFPNYSSELNVNALELDDSALYLCASSLTSGGAHEQFFGPGTRLTVL.

In DNA form, the CDR3 reads TGTGCCAGCAGCTTGGGCGGGGCCACTGAAGCTTTCTTT. It specifies CASSLGGATEAFF. The rearrangement links TRBV7-2 to TRBJ1-1; a weak D match, TRBD1 (5 bases). This CDR3 region has 13 residues. Germline CDR1 and CDR2: SGHTA and FQGNSA. Trimming took off 3 bases at V and 4 bases at J, with 9 bases between the two ends. Drawing the rest from reference TRBV7-2 and TRBJ1-1, the complete variable domain is GAGVSQSPSNKVTEKGKDVELRCDPISGHTALYWYRQSLGQGLEFLIYFQGNSAPDKSGLPSDRFSAERTGGSVSTLTIQRTQQEDSAVYLCASSLGGATEAFFGQGTRLTVV.

This clone was seen just once. The CDR3 sequence is CASTRNGAGVSEAFF. The CDR3 nucleotides are TGTGCCAGCACCCGAAATGGGGCAGGGGTTTCTGAAGCTTTCTTT. V and J are TRBV7-2 and TRBJ1-1; TRBD1 is a possible D gene (6 bases). This CDR3 is 15 amino acids long. Deletions cut 7 bases from V and 6 bases from J, with 21 bases between. From germline, CDR1 is SGHTA and CDR2 FQGNSA. The entire variable domain, with the rest obtained from reference TRBV7-2 and TRBJ1-1, is as follows: GAGVSQSPSNKVTEKGKDVELRCDPISGHTALYWYRQSLGQGLEFLIYFQGNSAPDKSGLPSDRFSAERTGGSVSTLTIQRTQQEDSAVYLCASTRNGAGVSEAFFGQGTRLTVV.

This sequence joins TRBV7-2 and TRBJ1-3; weak D call: TRBD1 (6 bases). With 6 bases removed from V and 0 bases from J, the gap between germline ends came to 18 bases. Germline-derived CDR1 and CDR2 are SGHTA and FQGNSA. CDR3 size: 17 residues. DNA of the CDR3: TGTGCCAGCAGTTCCAGCCCGGACAGCATCTCTGGAAACACCATATATTTT. It encodes CASSSSPDSISGNTIYF.

The rearrangement joins TRBV6-2 or TRBV6-3 to TRBJ2-5; TRBD2 might be the D (5 bases). This CDR3 is built from 11 residues. CDR1 is MNHEY and CDR2 is SVGEGT in the germline V gene. Trimming took off 5 bases at V and 5 bases at J, with 6 bases between the two ends. The CDR3 coding sequence is TGTGCCAGCAGTCCGGGGGAGACCCAGTACTTC. As protein: CASSPGETQYF.

This chain joins TRBV19 and TRBJ2-5, with 8 bases lining up with TRBD2. The germline CDR1 and CDR2 sequences are LNHDA and SQIVND (reference sequence). V lost 7 bases and J lost 1; bases outside the gene matches: 11. The CDR3 covers 16 residues. The CDR3 is CASIDTSGGSQETQYF. CDR3 nucleotide sequence: TGTGCCAGTATCGATACCAGCGGGGGTTCCCAAGAGACCCAGTACTTC.

The V call is TRBV12-3 or TRBV12-4, the J call TRBJ1-2, with 7 positions matching TRBD1. V shed 5 bases and J 3 bases; nucleotides not matched to a gene: 0. The CDR3 totals 12 residues. The CDR3 bases are TGTGCCAGCAGTCAGGGGGACTATGGCTACACCTTC. As protein: CASSQGDYGYTF.

This chain's CDR3 is CAWSSQGHEKLFF. The CDR3 DNA is TGTGCCTGGAGCTCCCAGGGGCATGAAAAACTGTTTTTT. The genes are TRBV30 and TRBJ1-4, with D perhaps matching TRBD1 (6 bases). This CDR3 is 13 amino acids long. Trimming removed 3 bases from V and 6 bases from J, with 11 bases in between. The V gene's germline CDR1 is GTSNPN and CDR2 SVGIG (reference sequence).